The clone carrying this TCR beta chain has at least ten counts. No antigen is known for it. Germline V gives CDR1 SEHNR, CDR2 FQNEAQ (reference sequence). CDR3 length equals 17 residues. V lost 4 bases to trimming and J lost 4 bases; unmatched junction nucleotides: 10. This sample stems from a study of beta chain features in type 1 diabetes. Study-wide results and limits: Compared to healthy donors, patients appeared to have naive, central memory and Treg TCRB repertoires that were more alike.

The entirety of the isolated RNA underwent reverse transcription, so expressed TCRB transcripts were sequenced. Profiling relied on immunoSEQ multiplex PCR, and the TCRdb table lists in-frame clones only, not all of them. The sample records about 150,000 clones, around 10% being singletons. The clonotype comes from a man younger than 35 in good health. The V gene is TRBV7-9, the J gene TRBJ1-1, with 12 bases matching TRBD1. Sequencing was done on a sample of central memory CD4+ T cells from blood. The chain's CDR3 is CASSSPPGQGAGTEAFF. CDR3 nucleotides: TGTGCCAGCAGCTCTCCTCCGGGACAGGGGGCCGGCACTGAAGCTTTCTTT.